This T cell receptor beta chain was profiled in a study of blood T cell repertoires in COVID-19 (dated by TCRdb to 2018 to 2020). About the study as a whole: Samples from collaborators originated in the United States, Italy and Spain and spanned both the acute and convalescent phases of COVID-19. The prospective study material was composed of cDNA or gDNA derived from T cells, B-cell-depleted T cells, or PBMCs. Subjects who had been exposed to COVID-19, were actively infected with it, or had recovered from it provided the deeply sampled blood TCRbeta repertoires that made up the dataset. A freely available public database, intended as a resource for researchers studying the immune response to SARS-CoV-2, is where the repertoires were released. Samples were obtained from the ongoing ImmuneRACE study (first 160 participants) and from over a thousand subjects provided by 6 global collaborators. A de-identified subject ID, COVID-19 status, age in years and sex were almost always included in the sample metadata. HLA class I and class II types, where available, came from metadata supplied by the sample provider rather than from assay-based typing.

At the junction V is shortened by 1 base and J by 3 bases; bases outside the gene matches: 5. Counted from cysteine to phenylalanine, this CDR3 has 15 amino acids. Just the 45-base CDR3 DNA is kept, in frame starting at base 1. The CDR1 and CDR2 encoded by the germline V gene are SGHAT and FQNNGV. Whole blood was collected in K2EDTA tubes by collaborating institutions according to the institutions' own protocols. Collaborator samples were shipped for TCRbeta analysis as frozen whole blood, isolated PBMCs, or DNA extracted from either sample type. The immunoSEQ Assay, a bias-controlled multiplex PCR, was used to amplify TCRbeta CDR3 regions from genomic DNA. In the paper's pipeline: Nucleated cell counts per sample were estimated from amplification of reference gene primers within the assay. Sequence reads were collapsed and filtered to measure the absolute abundance of every unique TCRbeta CDR3 rearrangement. For each sample, productive Simpson clonality was calculated as the square root of Simpson's diversity index across productive rearrangements. The source is immuneACCESS, and TCRdb retained only in-frame sequences with V and J called. Part of the clones is not carried over; for the studies checked, unresolved V genes explain less than half of this, and the remainder is unexplained. V and J calls and clone size are copied from that table; D and trimming were computed from the DNA. Within this sample are roughly 300,000 clones, with more than 70% of them counted one time only. Around 1.6% of the sample is held by the ten biggest clonotypes.

Here is what the overall study found, with its caveats: The quantity of clinical and demographic metadata differed by source and by participant and was supplied without curation.

As for this clone: Its antigen is not yet known. The record has no base qualities; no much larger clone is one base away.

This receptor chain uses TRBV11-2 and TRBJ2-7, with 8 bases aligning to TRBD2. The specimen sequenced was peripheral blood. This clonotype was sampled from a woman aged 50 to 60 with acute or convalescent COVID-19. The CDR3 here reads CASSLGRGAFYEQYF. The DNA sequence reads TGTGCCAGCAGCTTAGGGCGGGGGGCCTTCTACGAGCAGTACTTC.